A selection of T cell receptor beta chains follows, all from one sample in a study of OX40 agonist ivuxolimab in advanced cancers. Clones were read by immunoSEQ multiplex PCR, and TCRdb kept only the in-frame ones, dropping some. Among around 50,000 clones listed, under 95% were seen once. Sequencing used CD4+ or CD8+ T cells sorted from blood, obtained in a trial of the OX40 agonist ivuxolimab. The receptors shown here come from an adult with an advanced solid tumor such as melanoma, head and neck, liver or kidney cancer. CDR3s include the opening cysteine and the closing phenylalanine or tryptophan. The order of the fields is V gene, D gene, clone size, CDR3 length, J gene, CDR3 DNA, CDR3 protein. D genes are given only for firm matches. Clone size appears in some rows only: once, few, many, or a class for an expanded clone.

TRBV13	NA	NA	15	TRBJ1-1	TGTGCCAGCAGCTTAGAGCCCCAGGGGAAGACTGAAGCTTTCTTT	CASSLEPQGKTEAFF
TRBV5-1	NA	once	14	TRBJ2-4	TGCGCCAGCAGCTTGGATATAGAAGGGGGCATTCAGTACTTC	CASSLDIEGGIQYF
TRBV7-9	NA	NA	14	TRBJ2-1	TGTGCCAGCAGCCCGGAGCGGCCTCCGTCGGAGCAGTTCTTC	CASSPERPPSEQFF
TRBV27	NA	NA	15	TRBJ2-1	TGTGCCAGCAGTTCCGGGAGTGCCAGCTACAATGAGCAGTTCTTC	CASSSGSASYNEQFF
TRBV4-1	TRBD2	NA	15	TRBJ2-7	TGCGCCAGCAGCCAAGTCGCTAGCGGGGCCGCGGAGCAGTACTTC	CASSQVASGAAEQYF
TRBV28	NA	NA	14	TRBJ2-5	TGTGCCAGCAGTCGGACACTAGTCCGGGAGACCCAGTACTTC	CASSRTLVRETQYF
TRBV6-5	TRBD1	NA	15	TRBJ2-7	TGTGCCAGCAGTTACCGTGGGGACAGCTCCTACGAGCAGTACTTC	CASSYRGDSSYEQYF
TRBV7-9	NA	NA	12	TRBJ2-7	TGTGCCAGCAGCTTAGCTACTAACGAGCAGTACTTC	CASSLATNEQYF
TRBV28	TRBD1	NA	20	TRBJ2-1	TGTGCCAGCAGCTCCCGGCTTGGATTCGCACAGGGGGCGTCGAACAATGAGCAGTTCTTC	CASSSRLGFAQGASNNEQFF
TRBV5-1	NA	once	16	TRBJ2-1	TGCGCCAGCAGCTTGGAGGATAGCGGCTCCTACAATGAGCAGTTCTTC	CASSLEDSGSYNEQFF
TRBV7-9	NA	once	13	TRBJ1-2	TGTGCCAGCAGCTTAGAGAGCAGCTATGGCTACACCTTC	CASSLESSYGYTF
TRBV9	NA	NA	14	TRBJ2-2	TGTGCCAGCAGCCCCCACAGGGTAACCGGGGAGCTGTTTTTT	CASSPHRVTGELFF
TRBV28	NA	NA	15	TRBJ1-5	TGTGCCAGCAGTTTGCAAGGTTATAGCAATCAGCCCCAGCATTTT	CASSLQGYSNQPQHF
TRBV10-2	NA	NA	13	TRBJ1-4	TGCGCCAGCAGTGAAGTAACTAATGAAAAACTGTTTTTT	CASSEVTNEKLFF
TRBV13	TRBD2	NA	16	TRBJ2-2	TGTGCCAGCAGCTTTGTACGGGAGGGACGGGCCGGGGAGCTGTTTTTT	CASSFVREGRAGELFF
TRBV19	NA	NA	14	TRBJ2-7	TGTGCCAGTAGTATAAGGGCGGTCTCCTACGAGCAGTACTTC	CASSIRAVSYEQYF
TRBV5-6	NA	NA	14	TRBJ2-1	TGTGCCAGCAGCCCGGGGGGCTTATACAATGAGCAGTTCTTC	CASSPGGLYNEQFF
TRBV27	TRBD2	NA	15	TRBJ2-1	TGTGCCAGCAGTCTTCTGGGACTAGCTGTCAATGAGCAGTTCTTC	CASSLLGLAVNEQFF
TRBV4-2	TRBD2	NA	17	TRBJ2-2	TGTGCCAGCAGCCACCCCGGACTAGCGGGAACGGGCGGGGAGCTGTTTTTT	CASSHPGLAGTGGELFF
TRBV27	TRBD1	NA	12	TRBJ2-1	TGTGCCAGCAGTCCCCAGGGGGATGAGCAGTTCTTC	CASSPQGDEQFF
TRBV27	TRBD1	NA	15	TRBJ2-5	TGTGCCAGCCTCCTCAGGACAGGGGCTCCAGAGACCCAGTACTTC	CASLLRTGAPETQYF
TRBV7-9	NA	once	11	TRBJ2-7	TGTGCCAGCAGCAATTCCTACGAGCAGTACTTC	CASSNSYEQYF
TRBV11-2	TRBD1	NA	15	TRBJ2-7	TGTGCCAGCAGCGCAGCCGGGACAGGGGTAAACGAGCAGTACTTC	CASSAAGTGVNEQYF
TRBV7-9	NA	NA	12	TRBJ2-7	TGTGCCAGCAGCTTGTCGGGCGACGAGCAGTACTTC	CASSLSGDEQYF
TRBV28	NA	NA	14	TRBJ1-3	TGTGCCAGCAGTTTCAAAGGGGCGGGAAACACCATATATTTT	CASSFKGAGNTIYF
TRBV30	NA	NA	13	TRBJ1-1	TGTGCCTGGTCCTCCTTGTCCTCAACTGAAGCTTTCTTT	CAWSSLSSTEAFF
TRBV7-6	NA	few	12	TRBJ2-4	TGTGCCAGCAGCGACGGGCGGGACATTCAGTACTTC	CASSDGRDIQYF
TRBV2	TRBD1	NA	17	TRBJ2-5	TGTGCCAGCAGTGAAGGGGTTGGGGGACAGTACCAAGAGACCCAGTACTTC	CASSEGVGGQYQETQYF
TRBV6-1	TRBD2	NA	16	TRBJ2-1	TGTGCCAGCAGTGAGTCCCTAGCGGGAGGGGGAAATGAGCAGTTCTTC	CASSESLAGGGNEQFF
TRBV9	NA	NA	14	TRBJ2-7	TGTGCCAGCAGCGTAGACAGGGTCTCCTACGAGCAGTACTTC	CASSVDRVSYEQYF
TRBV10-3	TRBD2	NA	16	TRBJ2-1	TGTGCCATCAGTGAGATAGCGGGGGGCGATGGGAATGAGCAGTTCTTC	CAISEIAGGDGNEQFF
TRBV6-6	TRBD1	NA	15	TRBJ1-1	TGTGCCAGCAGTACGTACTATCCTCCGGGACAGGGGGCTTTCTTT	CASSTYYPPGQGAFF
TRBV27	TRBD2	NA	15	TRBJ2-2	TGTGCCAGCACCGCTAGCGGGAGGGGCACCGGGGAGCTGTTTTTT	CASTASGRGTGELFF
TRBV5-4	NA	NA	15	TRBJ2-3	TGTGCCAGCACCCTCTCCGGGCAGGCAAAAAGTACGCAGTATTTT	CASTLSGQAKSTQYF
TRBV27	TRBD2	NA	14	TRBJ2-7	TGTGCCAGCAGTTTAGGGGCTAGCGGCTACGAGCAGTACTTC	CASSLGASGYEQYF
TRBV7-8	NA	NA	12	TRBJ2-5	TGTGCCAGCAGCTTAGTTGGGGAGACCCAGTACTTC	CASSLVGETQYF
TRBV15	NA	NA	17	TRBJ1-4	TGTGCCACCAGCAGAGATCTCTGGAAGGGGGGGAATGAAAAACTGTTTTTT	CATSRDLWKGGNEKLFF
TRBV5-5	NA	NA	13	TRBJ1-3	TGTGCCAGCAGCGGTGCCCCGGAGGGACCCATATATTTT	CASSGAPEGPIYF
TRBV6-1	NA	few	11	TRBJ2-7	TGTGCCAGCAGTGAATGGTTTTGGCAGTACTTC	CASSEWFWQYF
TRBV28	NA	NA	15	TRBJ2-5	TGTGCCAGCAGCGAGTCGGATTCCCGGCGGGAGACCCAGTACTTC	CASSESDSRRETQYF
TRBV28	TRBD2	NA	16	TRBJ2-3	TGTGCCAGCAGCCCTCTAGCGGGAGAGAGCACAGATACGCAGTATTTT	CASSPLAGESTDTQYF
TRBV9	TRBD1	NA	17	TRBJ1-5	TGTGCCAGCAGCGTCGGAGATCCCGGGACAGGCAATCAGCCCCAGCATTTT	CASSVGDPGTGNQPQHF
TRBV27	TRBD2	NA	14	TRBJ2-1	TGTGCCAGCAGTTTTGGCGGGAGGTACAATGAGCAGTTCTTC	CASSFGGRYNEQFF
TRBV7-2	NA	NA	13	TRBJ2-1	TGTGCCAGCAGCTTAGGGGGCGTCAATGAGCAGTTCTTC	CASSLGGVNEQFF
TRBV9	TRBD1	NA	16	TRBJ2-7	TGTGCCAGCAGCGGCACGCCGGGACAGGGGGCTTACGAGCAGTACTTC	CASSGTPGQGAYEQYF
TRBV18	NA	NA	11	TRBJ2-1	TGTGCCAGCTCACGGGGGGATGAGCAGTTCTTC	CASSRGDEQFF
TRBV4-1	NA	NA	13	TRBJ1-5	TGCGCCAGCAGCCGGGGGGGAGATCAGCCCCAGCATTTT	CASSRGGDQPQHF
TRBV5-6	NA	NA	12	TRBJ2-7	TGTGCCAGCAGCTTCAGCACTTTCGAGCAGTACTTC	CASSFSTFEQYF
TRBV6-6	NA	NA	13	TRBJ1-1	TGTGCCAGCACCTTACCAGGGTTCACTGAGGCTTTCTTT	CASTLPGFTEAFF
TRBV28	TRBD1	NA	15	TRBJ2-7	TGTGCCAGCAGTCCCGGACAGGGGGCTGTCTACGAGCAGTACTTC	CASSPGQGAVYEQYF
TRBV6-1	NA	NA	11	TRBJ2-7	TGTGCCAGCAGGGGGAGCTACGAGCAGTACTTC	CASRGSYEQYF
TRBV9	NA	NA	13	TRBJ1-2	TGTGCCAGCAAGGGGTCCGTCCGGGATGGCTACACCTTC	CASKGSVRDGYTF
TRBV7-2	TRBD2	NA	15	TRBJ2-7	TGTGCCAGCAGCGCCTCTAGCGGGCTCTCCTACGAGCAGTACTTC	CASSASSGLSYEQYF
TRBV27	TRBD2	NA	16	TRBJ2-3	TGTGCCAGCAGTTTAACGGGACTAGCGGTCACAGATACGCAGTATTTT	CASSLTGLAVTDTQYF